What follows is one TCR beta chain and its context. The antigen remains undetermined. Genomic DNA per cell subset filled all wells of several immunoSEQ plates. For sorted subsets, about 190 ng DNA per replicate equaled about 31,000 T cell genomes. TCRdb's copy holds only in-frame clones and misses some; the assay was immunoSEQ multiplex PCR. The sample lists roughly 2.5 million clones; around 94% were seen once. The data derive from a study of shared clonotypes between healthy human individuals. General study results and limits: Clonotypes shared by all four donors outscored non-shared clonotypes in generation probability.

The sample consisted of naive CD4+ T cells sorted from blood. The subset here: CD45RA+ positively selected. The receptor comes from a young man in good health.

In nucleotides, the CDR3 is TGTGCCAGCAGTTGGGGGGTGGGTGAAAAACTGTTTTTT. Residues: CASSWGVGEKLFF. This chain joins TRBV6-6 and TRBJ1-4; maybe TRBD1 (5 bases). Germline CDR1 and CDR2: MNHNY and SVGAGI (reference sequence). This CDR3 has 13 residues. The ends were cut back, 4 bases at V and 7 bases at J, with 10 bases in the middle.